This T cell receptor beta chain was sequenced during a study of TIL therapy for anti-PD-1-resistant metastatic lung cancer. Across the whole study: Median tumor PD-L1 proportion score was 5.5% to 6.5%. By whole-exome sequencing, median non-synonymous tumor mutation burden was approximately 1.4 mutations per megabase.

CDR1 and CDR2 (germline): MGHRA, YSYEKL. The CDR3 has 14 amino acids. The V end was cut by 1 base, the J end by 2 bases, with 7 bases between. This was the immunoSEQ v3 assay. Survey-level samples got 2 million to 2.5 million read pairs; deep-level samples got about 5-6 million. TCRdb's table, derived via immunoSEQ multiplex PCR, lists solely in-frame clones and lacks some. The sample gives roughly 20,000 clones, about 79% of which show up once; 7.4% is in the top ten. Time point noted: pre-treatment sample, taken before nivolumab and TIL therapy. The sequence derives from a person aged 25 to 80 with non-small cell lung cancer. Source: blood, taken at baseline. The rearrangement joins TRBV4-1 to TRBJ2-3; no definite D call. The CDR3 is CASSQGRATDTQYF. The CDR3 coding sequence is TGCGCCAGCAGCCAAGGTCGGGCCACAGATACGCAGTATTTT.